A single sample is the source of the 13 T cell receptor beta chains below, sequenced in a study of cytotoxic CD8 clonotypes in ibrutinib-treated CLL (dated by TCRdb to 2020 to 2022). The time point tag for this specimen amounts to: 12 to 13 months on ibrutinib. The library was generated by the immunoSEQ multiplex PCR assay. What TCRdb holds here is the immuneACCESS table cut down to in-frame rearrangements. Part of the clones is not present; checked against another copy, under half of the missing clones reflect an unresolved V gene, and the others are unexplained. This sample is represented by 110,000 to 150,000 clones; approximately 90% of them were singletons. The ten largest clones capture more than 10% of the sample. The material sequenced was PBMCs, taken after 12 months of ibrutinib treatment. These receptors were collected from a human donor with chronic lymphocytic leukemia.

This chain joins TRBV9 and TRBJ2-5, with 8 bases lining up with TRBD1. Germline trimming cut 0 bases from V and 5 bases from J; bases unmatched to any gene: 9. The CDR3 totals 16 residues. Germline CDR1 reads SGDLS; CDR2 reads YYNGEE. CDR3 amino acids: CASSVDGQGAFETQYF. CDR3 DNA sequence: TGTGCCAGCAGCGTAGACGGTCAGGGGGCCTTTGAGACCCAGTACTTC.

This chain uses TRBV6-5 with TRBJ2-3, with 11 bases lining up with TRBD2. V trimming: 6 bases; J trimming: 5 bases; junction bases outside the gene matches: 4. Looked up from germline, CDR1 is MNHEY and CDR2 is SVGAGI. The CDR3 contains 14 residues. DNA for the CDR3: TGTGCCAGCAGCCCCGGACTAGCGGGAGATACGCAGTATTTT. Its translation: CASSPGLAGDTQYF.

J is TRBJ2-5 and V is TRBV5-1; 8 nucleotides line up with TRBD1. The CDR3 is made up of 13 amino acids. With 4 bases clipped from V and 5 bases from J, the junction kept 4 bases outside the gene matches. Germline V CDR1 and CDR2: SGHRS, YFSETQ. CDR3: CASSMDRDETQYF. The CDR3 DNA reads TGCGCCAGCAGCATGGACAGGGATGAGACCCAGTACTTC.

This clone was counted only a few times. This chain connects TRBV19 to TRBJ1-3, with TRBD1 matching 7 bases. The V segment lost 6 bases and the J segment 5 bases; nucleotides outside the gene matches: 10. The germline V gene encodes CDR1 LNHDA and CDR2 SQIVND (reference sequence). The CDR3 runs 15 residues. This CDR3 reads CASSPEGGARNTIYF. For the CDR3, the DNA is TGTGCCAGTAGCCCCGAAGGGGGCGCGAGAAACACCATATATTTT.

V gene TRBV29-1 combines with J gene TRBJ2-1; 8 nucleotides agree with TRBD2. The V gene end was trimmed by 4 bases and the J gene end by 9 bases; junction bases not matched to a gene: 8. CDR3 length: 13 residues. The germline V gene encodes CDR1 SQVTM and CDR2 ANQGSEA. Here the CDR3 reads CSVVLLAGGEQFF. DNA of the CDR3: TGCAGCGTTGTACTTCTAGCGGGCGGTGAGCAGTTCTTC.

This rearrangement joins TRBV29-1 to TRBJ2-7, with TRBD1 matching 7 bases. The germline CDR1 and CDR2 sequences are SQVTM and ANQGSEA. V shed 5 bases, J shed 0 bases, and the junction held 16 bases outside the gene matches. The CDR3 contains 17 residues. The CDR3 protein is CSVFFPGTGEFSYEQYF. CDR3 DNA sequence: TGCAGCGTTTTTTTTCCCGGTACAGGGGAATTCTCCTACGAGCAGTACTTC.

V gene TRBV30 combines with J gene TRBJ1-2; 7 bases are a match to TRBD1. CDR1 GTSNPN and CDR2 SVGIG come from the germline V gene (reference sequence). The CDR3 covers 14 residues. V shed 2 bases and J 4 bases; nucleotides not matched to a gene: 7. CDR3 protein: CAWSPRGVGYGYTF. The CDR3 DNA follows: TGTGCCTGGAGTCCCAGGGGGGTGGGCTATGGCTACACCTTC.

This clone was counted a single time. The chain joins TRBV2 to TRBJ2-7; 10 bases are shared with TRBD2. The germline gives CDR1 SNHLY, CDR2 FYNNEI. The CDR3 has 14 residues. The junction had 5 bases not matched to a gene; V was cut back by 6 bases and J by 3 bases. For the CDR3, the DNA is TGTGCCAGCAGGCCTAGCGGGAGACACTACGAGCAGTACTTC. It specifies CASRPSGRHYEQYF.

V usage is TRBV7-2 and J usage is TRBJ1-5; D is undetermined. The CDR3 is 12 amino acids. V was cut by 0 bases and J by 5 bases, with 2 bases left in between. Germline V gene lookup returns CDR1 SGHTA and CDR2 FQGNSA. CDR3 region: CASSLAYQPQHF. Written as DNA, the CDR3 is TGTGCCAGCAGCTTAGCATATCAGCCCCAGCATTTT. Using reference TRBV7-2 and TRBJ1-5 for the parts outside the CDR3, the full variable domain is GAGVSQSPSNKVTEKGKDVELRCDPISGHTALYWYRQSLGQGLEFLIYFQGNSAPDKSGLPSDRFSAERTGGSVSTLTIQRTQQEDSAVYLCASSLAYQPQHFGDGTRLSIL.

The rearrangement joins TRBV28 to TRBJ2-7; TRBD2 matches at 14 bases. The J segment lost 2 bases and the V segment lost 6 bases, leaving 12 bases of the junction unmatched. The CDR3 has 18 residues. The germline gives CDR1 MDHEN, CDR2 SYDVKM. In DNA form, the CDR3 reads TGTGCCAGCAGAACTACTGGGACTAGCGGGAGTTCTGCCTACGAGCAGTACTTC. It encodes CASRTTGTSGSSAYEQYF.

This chain uses TRBV2 with TRBJ2-7; possible D gene TRBD1, 5 bases. CDR1 and CDR2 from the germline V gene are SNHLY and FYNNEI. The V end was cut by 6 bases, the J end by 2 bases, with 8 bases between. The CDR3 sequence is 12 residues long. CDR3 amino acids: CASRQGAYEQYF. The CDR3 DNA reads as TGTGCCAGCAGGCAGGGTGCCTACGAGCAGTACTTC.

This clone was detected only once. CDR3 nucleotide sequence: TGTGCCAGCAGTACCACACAGGGGTACGATGGCTACACCTTC. Its protein product is CASSTTQGYDGYTF. The rearrangement uses TRBV28 and TRBJ1-2; 7 nucleotides line up with TRBD1. Germline V gene data show CDR1 as MDHEN and CDR2 as SYDVKM. The V segment lost 5 bases and the J segment 6 bases; nucleotides outside the gene matches: 9. The CDR3 contains 14 residues.

This clone has a single count. The chain employs TRBV5-1 and TRBJ1-5; D call uncertain. Germline assignment: CDR1 SGHRS and CDR2 YFSETQ. V lost 0 bases to trimming and J lost 8 bases, with 12 bases between them. The CDR3 spans 14 residues. CDR3: CASSLAPGEEPQHF. The CDR3 region has the DNA TGCGCCAGCAGCTTGGCTCCTGGGGAAGAGCCCCAGCATTTT. The entire variable domain, with the rest obtained from reference TRBV5-1 and TRBJ1-5, is as follows: KAGVTQTPRYLIKTRGQQVTLSCSPISGHRSVSWYQQTPGQGLQFLFEYFSETQRNKGNFPGRFSGRQFSNSRSEMNVSTLELGDSALYLCASSLAPGEEPQHFGDGTRLSIL.